The next 3 T cell receptor beta chains were all read from a single sample in a study of T cell responses to AZD1222 COVID-19 vaccine. The data were produced by immunoSEQ multiplex PCR, yet TCRdb's version contains in-frame clones alone and is incomplete. This repertoire shows 100,000 to 150,000 clones, just over 90% found once; its top ten account for just over 7%. Sequences were derived from peripheral blood, sampled on day 0 of AZD1222 vaccination. These TCRs come from an adult in good health.

The gene calls are TRBV1 and TRBJ1-2; the table's D call of TRBD1 was not tested on the DNA. TRBV1 is a documented pseudogene. The CDR3 spans 18 residues. The CDR3, as DNA: TGCACCAGCAGCCAAGATGGACAGGGGGTGAAGGGTAACTATGGCTACACCTTC. The encoded protein is CTSSQDGQGVKGNYGYTF.

V is TRBV18 and J is TRBJ1-2; 8 bases are shared with TRBD1. After removal of 6 bases from V and 3 bases from J, the junction contained 9 bases not matched to a gene. Germline V gives CDR1 KGHSH, CDR2 LQKENI. The CDR3 sequence is 15 residues long. The DNA for the CDR3 is TGTGCCAGCTCCCCTCGAGCAGGGGGCGACTATGGCTACACCTTC. Translated: CASSPRAGGDYGYTF.

V gene TRBV6-5 combines with J gene TRBJ1-4; 7 nucleotides align to TRBD1. The CDR3 consists of 13 residues. V was pared by 11 bases and J by 5 bases, with 8 bases of the junction left unmatched. Germline V CDR1 and CDR2: MNHEY, SVGAGI. The CDR3 nucleotides read TGTGCCGCCGGGGGGACAGAGAATGAAAAACTGTTTTTT. This translates into CAAGGTENEKLFF.